The 3 T cell receptor beta chains below come from one sample, sequenced in a study of T cell repertoires in cytomegalovirus infection. TCRdb processed the reads anew with MiXCR; each CDR3 protein has one entry. The sample has roughly 340,000 distinct CDR3 sequences, roughly 29% seen once. These receptors have no identified antigens. Sequences were derived from cultured PBMCs, sampled from culture after CMV antigen stimulation. All receptors derive from a human donor in good health (CMV status not recorded). Some clones in this sample may be carry-over from other donors' samples.

V gene TRBV6-2 or TRBV6-3 combines with J gene TRBJ1-6, with 8 nucleotides matching TRBD1. CDR3 length: 14 amino acids. Trimming cost V 4 bases and J 7 bases; bases outside gene matches: 3. Per germline, CDR1 MNHEY and CDR2 SVGEGT. The DNA of the CDR3 is TGTGCCAGCAGTTCTCGGACAGGGAATTCACCCCTCCACTTT. Encoded protein: CASSSRTGNSPLHF.

The rearrangement joins TRBV10-3 to TRBJ2-7, with TRBD2 matching 12 bases. V dropped 6 bases and J dropped 5; count of bases not matched to a gene: 5. CDR3 length: 14 amino acids. Germline loops: CDR1 ENHRY, CDR2 SYGVKD. CDR3 residues: CAISMTSGRDEQYF. Here the CDR3 DNA reads TGTGCCATCAGCATGACTAGCGGGAGAGACGAGCAGTACTTC.

V usage is TRBV7-4 and J usage is TRBJ1-2, with 9 positions matching TRBD1. The CDR3 extends over 13 amino acids. CDR1 is SGHVT and CDR2 is SQSDAQ in the germline V gene. Trimming at V came to 5 bases and at J to 8 bases, leaving 6 bases not matched to a gene. CDR3 nucleotide sequence: TGTGCCAGCAGCCGGGACAGGGAGGACGGCTACACCTTC. Amino acid sequence: CASSRDREDGYTF.